This record looks at one T cell receptor (beta chain) sequence and its context. With 1 base removed from V and 5 bases from J, the gap between germline ends came to 13 bases. The CDR3 is 15 amino acids. The germline V gene encodes CDR1 SGHDT and CDR2 YYEEEE. These data originate in a study of blood T cell repertoires in COVID-19. The repertoire was sequenced with immunoSEQ multiplex PCR; TCRdb's copy has only in-frame clones and lacks some. The sample includes 300,000 to 400,000 clones, 90% of them seen just once. Sequencing was performed on peripheral blood. The chain couples TRBV5-6 to TRBJ2-1; no clear D gene. This TCR was recovered from a woman aged 30 to 39 with COVID-19, enrolled during active disease. CDR3 in DNA: TGTGCCAGCAGCTTGCTGAGAGTTATCAACAATGAGCAGTTCTTC. This codes for CASSLLRVINNEQFF.